This entry lists 27 T cell receptor beta chains sequenced from one sample in a study of tumor-infiltrating lymphocytes in oesophageal squamous cell carcinoma. TCRdb used MiXCR to reprocess the PCR reads, holding one entry per CDR3 protein. The data hold roughly 19,000 distinct CDR3 sequences, with about 45% observed a single time. Sequencing was carried out using esophageal tumor tissue. The receptors were gathered from a male donor with esophageal squamous cell carcinoma.

The chain joins TRBV19 to TRBJ2-1, with 9 bases fitting TRBD2. The junction had 6 bases not matched to a gene; V was cut back by 7 bases and J by 2 bases. This CDR3 spans 15 amino acids. Looked up from germline, CDR1 is LNHDA and CDR2 is SQIVND (reference sequence). The CDR3 spells CASTLSGSTYNEQFF. The DNA of the CDR3 is TGTGCCAGTACACTTAGCGGGAGTACCTACAATGAGCAGTTCTTC.

A few counts support this clonotype. J is TRBJ2-1 and V is TRBV7-9; D remains ambiguous. V was clipped by 5 bases and J by 13 bases, with 18 bases between them. CDR3 length: 13 amino acids. Germline-derived CDR1 and CDR2 are SEHNR and FQNEAQ (reference sequence). The CDR3 reads CASSILYGSSQFF. CDR3 nucleotides: TGTGCCAGCAGCATCCTTTATGGCAGCAGCCAGTTCTTC. The variable domain in full, with the rest retrieved from reference TRBV7-9 and TRBJ2-1, is DTGVSQNPRHKITKRGQNVTFRCDPISEHNRLYWYRQTLGQGPEFLTYFQNEAQLEKSRLLSDRFSAERPKGSFSTLEIQRTEQGDSAMYLCASSILYGSSQFFGPGTRLTVL.

This sequence joins TRBV11-1 and TRBJ1-2; D unresolved. The V gene lost 2 bases and the J gene lost 5 bases, with 15 bases spanning the gap. The CDR3 consists of 15 residues. Germline loops: CDR1 SGHAT, CDR2 FQDESV (reference sequence). The CDR3, as DNA: TGTGCCAGCAGCTTACTTCGGACGGGGAGTTATGGCTACACCTTC. It is translated as CASSLLRTGSYGYTF.

The chain uses TRBV7-4 and TRBJ2-1; a weak D match, TRBD2 (5 bases). Looked up from germline, CDR1 is SGHVT and CDR2 is SQSDAQ. This CDR3 region has 12 residues. V lost 3 bases and J 12 bases, leaving 12 bases between the germline ends. The CDR3 spells CASSLEVTRQFF. DNA for the CDR3: TGTGCCAGCAGCTTGGAGGTAACGAGGCAGTTCTTC.

Regarding this clonotype: This CDR3 is missing its conserved last phenylalanine or tryptophan, likely due to a read error. The limits of the CDR3 on the DNA are not certain, so only TCRdb's listed CDR3 is given. CDR3 protein: CASSVDSNYGYTFGS. The chain links TRBV5-1 to TRBJ2-7. The germline gives CDR1 SGHRS, CDR2 YFSETQ. The CDR3 extends over 15 residues, inclusive of both ends.

The genes are TRBV5-6 and TRBJ2-7, with 14 bases fitting TRBD2. Gene TRBJ2-5 matches the end of the DNA better, so the J call may be wrong. Germline V gene sequence: CDR1 SGHDT, CDR2 YYEEEE. The CDR3 runs 16 residues. The CDR3 DNA reads TGTGCCAGCAGTTCCCCGGGACTAGCGGGGGAAGAGACCCAGTACTTC. Residues: CASSSPGLAGEETQYF.

V gene TRBV7-3 combines with J gene TRBJ2-4, with 11 bases matching TRBD2. The J call may not be correct, given that the DNA end is closer to TRBJ2-7. Germline V gene data show CDR1 as SGHTA and CDR2 as FQGTGA. The CDR3 totals 19 residues. CDR3 sequence (DNA): TGTGCCAGCAGCTTAACGGGTCCCGTTACTAGCGGGAGTTCCTACGAGCAGTACTTC. Amino acid sequence: CASSLTGPVTSGSSYEQYF.

The chain has TRBV7-6 and TRBJ2-1; 7 bases fit TRBD2. The J call is doubtful: the DNA matches TRBJ2-7 better. The CDR3 loop spans 16 amino acids. Germline V CDR1 and CDR2: SGHVS, FNYEAQ. The CDR3 DNA reads TGTGCCAGCAGCGCGACCGGGGCGGGAGTTGGCGATGAGCAGTACTTC. The encoded protein is CASSATGAGVGDEQYF.

Regarding this clonotype: Since a much larger clone is just one base distant, this may be a read error. V is TRBV5-1 and J is TRBJ2-5; no reliable D call. The CDR3 is 16 residues long. Trimming cost V 3 bases and J 11 bases, with 26 bases left between them. CDR1 is SGHRS, CDR2 YFSETQ, per germline. The CDR3, as DNA: TGCGCCAGCAGCTCTCCTTCCGCCCACTCCTACAATGAGCAGTACTTC. It is translated as CASSSPSAHSYNEQYF.

This chain connects TRBV7-2 to TRBJ2-1; TRBD1 matches 7 bases. Trimming cost V 4 bases and J 0 bases; bases outside gene matches: 6. Germline-derived CDR1 and CDR2 are SGHTA and FQGNSA. This CDR3 region has 16 residues. In DNA, the CDR3 is TGTGCCAGCAGCTCCACTCGACAGGGCTCCTACAATGAGCAGTTCTTC. Translating gives CASSSTRQGSYNEQFF.

This clonotype was recorded only once. No conserved phenylalanine or tryptophan is present at the end of the CDR3, so a read error is the likely explanation. No DNA is shown, since the ends of the CDR3 on it are uncertain; the CDR3 is the one TCRdb lists. The genes are TRBV7-3 and TRBJ2-3; TRBD2 reflects the table's D call only, with no check against the DNA. In germline, CDR1 is SGHTA, CDR2 FQGTGA. Ends included, the CDR3 has 16 residues. The CDR3 protein is CASRAPGPNREQYFGP.

This chain links TRBV7-2 with TRBJ2-7, with 7 bases identical to TRBD2. The germline V gene encodes CDR1 SGHTA and CDR2 FQGNSA. V lost 5 bases and J lost 2; bases outside the gene matches: 6. The CDR3 spans 14 residues. CDR3: CASSPRGDPYEQYF. CDR3 sequence (DNA): TGTGCCAGCAGCCCCCGGGGGGACCCCTACGAGCAGTACTTC.

This rearrangement joins TRBV2 to TRBJ1-5; maybe TRBD1 (6 bases). Trimming removed 8 bases at V and 5 bases at J, with 19 bases between. This CDR3 comprises 15 residues. CDR1 and CDR2 (germline): SNHLY, FYNNEI. This chain's CDR3 is CASSQDRHGDQPQHF. Written as DNA, the CDR3 is TGTGCCAGCTCACAGGACAGACACGGTGATCAGCCCCAGCATTTT.

The V call is TRBV7-8, the J call TRBJ2-7, with D hard to call. Germline CDR1 reads SGHVS; CDR2 reads FQNEAQ. This CDR3 is 17 amino acids long. V was cut by 5 bases and J by 7 bases, with 27 bases left in between. The CDR3 is CASSLFLGSTSYNEQYF. Here the CDR3 DNA reads TGTGCCAGCAGCCTCTTCTTGGGAAGTACATCCTACAATGAGCAGTACTTC.

The rearrangement links TRBV28 to TRBJ2-3; the match to TRBD2 covers 9 bases. The CDR3 sequence is 14 residues long. After removal of 6 bases from V and 3 bases from J, the junction contained 4 bases not matched to a gene. In germline, CDR1 is MDHEN, CDR2 SYDVKM. The CDR3 sequence is CASSPSGMTDTQYF. CDR3 nucleotides: TGTGCCAGCAGCCCTAGCGGGATGACAGATACGCAGTATTTT.

This clonotype was recorded only once. Here the CDR3 omits its conserved ending phenylalanine or tryptophan, so a read error is the likely source. No DNA is shown, since the ends of the CDR3 on it are uncertain; the CDR3 is the one TCRdb lists. The chain uses TRBV5-4 and TRBJ2-3; the D call TRBD2 from the table was never checked on the DNA. The CDR3 length is 17 residues, termini included. The germline gives CDR1 SGHNT, CDR2 YYREEE (reference sequence). This chain's CDR3 is CASTLWRGGGETQYFGP.

This chain joins TRBV7-9 and TRBJ2-1; a possible D gene is TRBD1 (6 bases). Judging by the DNA end, TRBJ2-7 fits better; the J call may be wrong. Germline V gene lookup returns CDR1 SEHNR and CDR2 FQNEAQ (reference sequence). CDR3 length equals 16 residues. This chain's CDR3 is CASSVSQGLLPYEQYF. In DNA form, the CDR3 reads TGTGCCAGCAGCGTGTCCCAGGGGCTTCTTCCCTACGAGCAGTACTTC.

This clonotype was detected many times. The chain has TRBV19 and TRBJ1-2, with D possibly matching TRBD1 (5 bases). CDR1 and CDR2 (germline): LNHDA, SQIVND (reference sequence). Trimming pared 8 bases from V and 4 bases from J, leaving 20 bases between. This CDR3 has 15 amino acids. In DNA form, the CDR3 reads TGTGCCAGTTATTTCCCGGGACTAGGGGCCTATGGCTACACCTTC. Translation gives CASYFPGLGAYGYTF.

The CDR3 coding sequence is TGTGCCAGCAGTTACTCGGGGACAGGGACACTACGTGGCTACACCTTC. It specifies CASSYSGTGTLRGYTF. The chain combines TRBV6-2 or TRBV6-3 with TRBJ1-2; 9 bases agree with TRBD1. CDR1 is MNHEY, CDR2 SVGEGT, per germline. The CDR3 is made up of 16 amino acids. The J segment lost 7 bases and the V segment lost 0 bases, leaving 9 bases of the junction unmatched.

As concerns this clonotype: At one end, the junction sequence differs from germline, possibly due to a read error. The V call is TRBV7-6, the J call TRBJ2-5, with D unclear. The DNA end is a closer match to TRBJ2-1, so the J assignment may be wrong. Per the germline V gene, CDR1 is SGHVS and CDR2 is FNYEAQ. The CDR3 totals 15 residues. CDR3 protein: CASSSGPKSVDEQFF. As DNA, the CDR3 is TGTGCTAGCAGCTCCGGGCCAAAATCGGTCGATGAGCAGTTCTTC.

This chain joins TRBV19 and TRBJ1-5; D perhaps matches TRBD1 (6 bases). Trimming shortened V by 7 bases and J by 0 bases, and 13 bases separated the two germline ends. The CDR3 covers 15 residues. Germline V gives CDR1 LNHDA, CDR2 SQIVND (reference sequence). The CDR3 loop is CASTPDSYSNQPQHF. CDR3 sequence (DNA): TGTGCCAGTACCCCGGACAGCTATAGCAATCAGCCCCAGCATTTT. Together with reference TRBV19 and TRBJ1-5, the CDR3 gives the full variable domain: DGGITQSPKYLFRKEGQNVTLSCEQNLNHDAMYWYRQDPGQGLRLIYYSQIVNDFQKGDIAEGYSVSREKKESFPLTVTSAQKNPTAFYLCASTPDSYSNQPQHFGDGTRLSIL.

In this sample, this clonotype turned up many times. The chain combines TRBV12-2 with TRBJ2-5. TRBV12-2 is annotated as a pseudogene. The CDR3 has 14 residues. For the CDR3, the DNA is TGTGCAAGTCGCTTAAACAGGGTCCAAGAGACCCAGTACTTC. Translating it yields CASRLNRVQETQYF.

The J gene is TRBJ2-2, the V gene TRBV7-3; TRBD1 matches at 7 bases. V dropped 4 bases and J dropped 1; count of bases not matched to a gene: 0. The germline V gene has CDR1 SGHTA and CDR2 FQGTGA. The CDR3 spans 14 residues. This chain's CDR3 is CASSWTGNTGELFF. The CDR3 DNA reads TGTGCCAGCAGCTGGACAGGGAACACCGGGGAGCTGTTTTTT.

The chain has TRBV19 and TRBJ1-5; 7 bases are a match to TRBD1. Germline-derived CDR1 and CDR2 are LNHDA and SQIVND (reference sequence). The CDR3 contains 16 residues. The V and J ends lost 1 base and 2 bases, in that order; junction bases with no gene match: 5. CDR3 protein: CASSIAPGQGNQPQHF. The CDR3 region has the DNA TGTGCCAGTAGTATAGCCCCCGGACAGGGCAATCAGCCCCAGCATTTT.

In this sample, this clonotype turned up a few times. This chain connects TRBV7-9 to TRBJ2-4; TRBD1 matches 7 bases. The CDR3 sequence is 14 residues long. V shed 1 base, J shed 16 bases, and the junction held 13 bases outside the gene matches. The germline V gene has CDR1 SEHNR and CDR2 FQNEAQ (reference sequence). CDR3 region: CASSLGVGGQTPYF. Here the CDR3 DNA reads TGTGCCAGCAGCTTAGGTGTAGGGGGACAGACCCCTTACTTC.

This chain uses TRBV20-1 with TRBJ2-7; 9 bases map to TRBD1. The CDR3 is 15 residues long. Germline V gene sequence: CDR1 DFQATT, CDR2 SNEGSKA (reference sequence). With V trimmed by 0 bases and J by 5 bases, 8 bases remained unmatched. This CDR3 reads CSARDPQGASHEQYF. The CDR3, as DNA: TGCAGTGCTAGAGATCCACAGGGGGCGTCCCACGAGCAGTACTTC.

This rearrangement joins TRBV10-3 to TRBJ2-5, with unresolved D. The J call may be faulty, since TRBJ2-1 better matches the DNA end. This CDR3 is 12 amino acids long. Germline CDR1 and CDR2: ENHRY and SYGVKD. The CDR3 loop reads CAISDLTEEQFF. The CDR3 region has the DNA TGTGCCATCAGTGACCTAACGGAAGAGCAGTTCTTC.